Listed here is a single TCR beta chain. This entry comes from a study of blood T cell repertoires in COVID-19. CDR1 and CDR2 from the germline V gene are MNHNY and SVGAGI (reference sequence). V dropped 5 bases and J dropped 1; count of bases not matched to a gene: 14. CDR3 length equals 19 residues. Original methodology: Counts of nucleated cells, estimated from reference gene primer amplification, were obtained. Data came from immunoSEQ multiplex PCR; TCRdb stores just in-frame clones and leaves some out. From that table come the V and J calls and clone size; the DNA was used to work out D and trimming. The profile shows some 120,000 clones, less than 90% of them singletons.

V gene TRBV6-6 combines with J gene TRBJ1-5, with 10 bases aligning to TRBD1. The sequence came from a man aged 30 to 45 with acute or convalescent COVID-19. Input material: peripheral blood. The CDR3 region has the DNA TGTGCCAGCAGTCACGGGACAGGGGTCGGTCGAGTCAGCAATCAGCCCCAGCATTTT. Translated, it gives CASSHGTGVGRVSNQPQHF.